Listed below are T cell receptor beta chains from one sample, sequenced in a study of human T cells and chemical hapten exposure. TCRdb reanalysed the RACE reads using MiXCR and keeps one entry per CDR3 protein. In the table there are tens of thousands of distinct CDR3 sequences, 9.5% to 11% of which are singletons. This material consisted of whole blood, taken in connection with sensitization to the hapten diphenylcyclopropenone (DPC). The receptors derive from a man aged 35-49 years with alopecia areata. Some clones in this sample may be carry-over from other donors' samples. The CDR3 runs from the conserved cysteine through the conserved F or W. The D gene is left open where the match is weak. Clone size, where shown, is once, few, many, or a class for clones that have expanded.

v_gene	j_gene	abundance	d_gene	CDR3nt	CDR3aa
TRBV5-4	TRBJ2-5	many	TRBD2	TGTGCCAGCTTTGCTAGCGGGAGCCAAGAGACCCAGTACTTC	CASFASGSQETQYF
TRBV2	TRBJ2-6	NA	NA	TGTGCCAGCAGTGTGGCAGGGTTATCTGGGGCCAACGTCCTGACTTTC	CASSVAGLSGANVLTF
TRBV3-1	TRBJ1-1	many	TRBD1	TGTGCCAGCAGCCAAAGGGACAGTGAAGCTTTCTTT	CASSQRDSEAFF
TRBV3-1	TRBJ2-3	few	NA	TGTGCCAGCAGCCAAGCGAGGGCGGCGAGCACAGATACGCAGTATTTT	CASSQARAASTDTQYF
TRBV6-6	TRBJ1-5	many	NA	TGTGCCAGCAGCCGTACCAACGAGCCCCAGCATTTT	CASSRTNEPQHF
TRBV18	TRBJ2-4	few	NA	TGTGCCAGCTCACCTGTGAACAGATTAGCCAAAAACATTCAGTACTTC	CASSPVNRLAKNIQYF
TRBV6-2/TRBV6-3	TRBJ2-3	few	NA	TGTGCCAGGCTGGAGGGCTTCTACACAGATACGCAGTATTTT	CARLEGFYTDTQYF
TRBV18	TRBJ1-6	NA	TRBD1	TGTGCCAGCTCATCGACAGGGGGTCTGGATTCACCCCTCCACTTT	CASSSTGGLDSPLHF
TRBV27	TRBJ1-4	few	NA	TGTGCCAGCAGTCGCCAGCCGAATGAAAAACTGTTTTTT	CASSRQPNEKLFF
TRBV30	TRBJ1-5	NA	NA	TGTGCCTGGGGAGACGGGAGCAATCAGCCCCAGCATTTT	CAWGDGSNQPQHF
TRBV2	TRBJ1-1	many	NA	TGTGCCAGCAGCGGATCGTGGGCTGAAGCTTTCTTT	CASSGSWAEAFF
TRBV18	TRBJ2-2	NA	NA	TGTGCCAGCTCACGTCGGGCCGACACCGGGGAGCTGTTTTTT	CASSRRADTGELFF
TRBV29-1	TRBJ1-3	few	NA	TGCAGCGTTGAAGAACCAGGGCCATCCCTCGGGGTAGCTGGAAACACCATATATTTT	CSVEEPGPSLGVAGNTIYF
TRBV29-1	TRBJ1-1	many	NA	TGCAGCGTGGGCCCGGACACAACGCCTGAAGCTTTCTTT	CSVGPDTTPEAFF
TRBV18	TRBJ1-5	many	NA	TGTGCCAGCTCACCCACCATCGATAGCAATCAGCCCCAGCATTTT	CASSPTIDSNQPQHF
TRBV12-3/TRBV12-4	TRBJ1-2	NA	TRBD1	TGTGCCACCCAATCGGACAGGGAGGGTGGCTACACCTTC	CATQSDREGGYTF
TRBV7-2	TRBJ1-1	few	TRBD1	TGTGCCAGCAGCCGCCCAGACAGGGCTCCCATGAACACTGAAGCTTTCTTT	CASSRPDRAPMNTEAFF
TRBV10-3	TRBJ2-5	NA	NA	TGTGCCATCAGTGGGACGAACCAAGAGACCCAGTACTTC	CAISGTNQETQYF
TRBV20-1	TRBJ1-1	many	NA	TGCAGTGCTAGACCGGGCAACGTGAACACTGAAGCTTTCTTT	CSARPGNVNTEAFF
TRBV30	TRBJ2-3	NA	TRBD2	TGTGCCTGGAGGGGGACTAGCGGGATGGCAGATACGCAGTATTTT	CAWRGTSGMADTQYF
TRBV27	TRBJ1-5	NA	NA	TGTGCCAGCAGTTCCGCAAGAGATCAGCCCCAGCATTTT	CASSSARDQPQHF
TRBV7-2	TRBJ2-1	NA	TRBD1	TGTGCCAGCAGCCGCCGGCAGGGGGCCCCGGCATCGTTCTTC	CASSRRQGAPASFF
TRBV10-3	TRBJ1-1	many	NA	TGTGCCATCAGTGAGTCCGGATCGGGGGGCACTGAAGCTTTCTTT	CAISESGSGGTEAFF
TRBV12-3/TRBV12-4	TRBJ1-5	NA	TRBD1	TGTGCCAGCAGGCTACAGGGGGCGGATAGCAATCAGCCCCAGCATTTT	CASRLQGADSNQPQHF
TRBV7-2	TRBJ1-2	few	TRBD1	TGTGCCAGCAGCACTTATACAGGGGTGGAGGGTGGCTACACCTTC	CASSTYTGVEGGYTF
TRBV2	TRBJ2-7	NA	NA	TGTGCCAGCAGTGAAGCGGCAAAAGCTTGGGGGAACGAGCAGTACTTC	CASSEAAKAWGNEQYF
TRBV29-1	TRBJ2-3	many	NA	TGCAGCGTTGAGTGGACCGGAACAGATACGCAGTATTTT	CSVEWTGTDTQYF
TRBV20-1	TRBJ2-2	NA	TRBD2	TGCAGTGCTCCAACCGGGACTAGGAACACCGGGGAGCTGTTTTTT	CSAPTGTRNTGELFF
TRBV25-1	TRBJ2-7	few	TRBD2	TGTGCCAGACGACCTAGCGGGTACGAGCAGTACTTC	CARRPSGYEQYF
TRBV6-1	TRBJ1-2	few	NA	TGTGCCAGTCAGGCAGGAGGCTATGGCTACACCTTC	CASQAGGYGYTF
TRBV3-1	TRBJ1-6	NA	NA	TGTGCCAGCAGCCAAGAAGGCCGCTCCTATAATTCACCCCTCCACTTT	CASSQEGRSYNSPLHF
TRBV7-2	TRBJ2-3	NA	NA	TGTGCCAGCAGCTTAGACCAGCGCCTGCAGTATTTT	CASSLDQRLQYF
TRBV29-1	TRBJ2-1	few	NA	TGCAGCGTTGTAAGGATTAGGGCAGGGGATAATGAGCAGTTCTTC	CSVVRIRAGDNEQFF
TRBV5-1	TRBJ2-3	NA	NA	TGCGCCAGCAGCTTGATCGGAGGAGGATCAGATACGCAGTATTTT	CASSLIGGGSDTQYF
TRBV6-5	TRBJ1-3	few	NA	TGTGCCAGCCAGTTCAAGGGGAGCTCTGGAAACACCATATATTTT	CASQFKGSSGNTIYF
TRBV4-1	TRBJ2-5	NA	TRBD2	TGCGCCAGCAGCCCATTAGGACTAGCGGGACTAGAGACCCAGTACTTC	CASSPLGLAGLETQYF
TRBV27	TRBJ1-4	NA	TRBD1	TGTGCCAGCAAAGGGACAGAAAATGAAAAACTGTTTTTT	CASKGTENEKLFF
TRBV29-1	TRBJ1-2	many	NA	TGCAGCGGGAACATTGGTGGGGGGCACGACTATGGCTACACCTTC	CSGNIGGGHDYGYTF
TRBV28	TRBJ2-1	few	TRBD2	TGTGCCAGCAGTACCGTAGTGGGAGGGATCCACAATGAGCAGTTCTTC	CASSTVVGGIHNEQFF
TRBV6-5	TRBJ1-1	NA	NA	TGTGCCAGCAGCTTAGGGCAGGGACGAGTGAACACTGAAGCTTTCTTT	CASSLGQGRVNTEAFF
TRBV7-2	TRBJ1-1	many	NA	TGTGCCAGCAGCTTAGGACAGTTAGGCACTGAAGCTTTCTTT	CASSLGQLGTEAFF
TRBV18	TRBJ2-3	many	TRBD2	TGTGCCAGCTCATCCCTAGCGGCCGGGGCAGATACGCAGTATTTT	CASSSLAAGADTQYF
TRBV18	TRBJ2-2	NA	TRBD1	TGTGCCAGCTCACCGGGCGAACAGGGGTACACCGGGGAGCTGTTTTTT	CASSPGEQGYTGELFF
TRBV11-2	TRBJ2-5	many	NA	TGTGCCAGCAGCTTCTCTCGACTGACCCTCCCAAAGACCCAGTACTTC	CASSFSRLTLPKTQYF
TRBV24-1	TRBJ2-1	few	TRBD2	TGTGCCACCAGTGAGCCGGGAGGGAACTACAATGAGCAGTTCTTC	CATSEPGGNYNEQFF
TRBV11-2	TRBJ2-2	NA	NA	TGTGCCAGCAGCTTACGCGGGTACACCGGGGAGCTGTTTTTT	CASSLRGYTGELFF
TRBV7-3	TRBJ1-1	few	NA	TGTGCCAGCAGCTTAAATCCAGGCATGAACACTGAAGCTTTCTTT	CASSLNPGMNTEAFF
TRBV28	TRBJ2-3	NA	TRBD2	TGTGCCAGCAGTTCCCCTTTGGGCGGGAGAGGGGCAGATACGCAGTATTTT	CASSSPLGGRGADTQYF
TRBV12-3/TRBV12-4	TRBJ1-5	NA	NA	TGTGCCAGCAGTTTAGCGCGGAGTCAGCCCCAGCATTTT	CASSLARSQPQHF
TRBV10-3	TRBJ2-2	NA	TRBD2	TGTGCCATCAGTACTAGCGATTACCCCGGGGAGCTGTTTTTT	CAISTSDYPGELFF
TRBV6-6	TRBJ2-7	many	NA	TGTGCCAGCAGTACGACGAAAAGCTACGAGCAGTACTTC	CASSTTKSYEQYF
TRBV9	TRBJ2-1	many	NA	TGTGCCAGCAGCGGCTGGGACACCGTCGAGGCAGCCTACAATGAGCAGTTCTTC	CASSGWDTVEAAYNEQFF
TRBV3-1	TRBJ2-7	few	NA	TGTGCCAGCAGCCAAGGAGGCGGCAGCTCCTACGAGCAGTACTTC	CASSQGGGSSYEQYF